The next 22 T cell receptor beta chains were all read from a single sample in a study of CD8 T cells in ankylosing spondylitis. Study-level results: Seemingly distinctive of ankylosing spondylitis blood was a TCR beta motif formed by eight highly homologous variants.

In TCRdb, the 5' RACE reads were re-called with MiXCR into one record per CDR3 protein. The data contain more than 500,000 distinct CDR3 sequences, approximately 5% of them singletons. The antigens these receptors bind are not known. Sequences were obtained from blood, either unsorted or a sorted T cell fraction (not recorded which). These receptors were collected from a male donor with ankylosing spondylitis.

This clonotype was seen a single time. A single base separates this from a much larger clone, so it may be a read error. Because it lacks the conserved phenylalanine or tryptophan at the end, this CDR3 is likely a read error. The CDR3: CASSPSPGTGTGDTEAFL. The DNA of the CDR3 is TGTGCCAGCAGCCCTTCCCCCGGGACAGGGACGGGAGACACTGAAGCTTTCTTA. The chain links TRBV11-1 to TRBJ1-1; 9 positions match TRBD1. This CDR3 spans 18 amino acids. Germline CDR1 and CDR2: SGHAT and FQDESV (reference sequence). V was clipped by 5 bases and J by 3 bases; unmatched bases: 16.

The rearrangement joins TRBV5-1 to TRBJ1-4; tentatively, D is TRBD1 (5 bases). The length of the CDR3 is 16 residues. The V and J ends lost 4 bases and 5 bases respectively, with 18 bases between them. CDR1 and CDR2 (germline): SGHRS, YFSETQ. CDR3 bases: TGCGCCAGCAGCCCCAATCCCGGGACGGAAAATGAAAAACTGTTTTTT. Protein sequence: CASSPNPGTENEKLFF.

This clonotype was detected many times. The V and J genes are TRBV21-1 and TRBJ1-1. TRBV21-1 is tagged as a pseudogene. The CDR3 has 14 residues. As DNA, the CDR3 is TGTGCCAGCACCAAAACGATGCAGAACACTGAAGCTTTCTTT. This codes for CASTKTMQNTEAFF.

This clonotype was observed at least ten times. This sequence joins TRBV7-9 and TRBJ2-3; D is possibly TRBD1 (6 bases). V gave up 1 base and J gave up 6 bases, with 14 bases separating them. The CDR3 has 15 amino acids. CDR1 is SEHNR, CDR2 FQNEAQ, per germline (reference sequence). CDR3 nucleotides: TGTGCCAGCAGCTTAGTGCGGCAGGGGAGCGATACGCAGTATTTT. This gives the protein CASSLVRQGSDTQYF.

There are many counts of this clonotype. In DNA form, the CDR3 reads TGTGCCAGCTCACACCGGTTCCTTGGACACCTAAGACCCACCTATGGCTACACCTTC. Its protein product is CASSHRFLGHLRPTYGYTF. The chain carries TRBV18 and TRBJ1-2, with a possible D match to TRBD1 (5 bases). Germline CDR1 is KGHSH and CDR2 is LQKENI. Trimming shortened V by 4 bases and J by 4 bases, and 28 bases separated the two germline ends. The CDR3 length is 19 residues.

The chain combines TRBV28 with TRBJ2-1; a possible D gene is TRBD1 (6 bases). The CDR3 consists of 16 residues. From germline, CDR1 is MDHEN and CDR2 SYDVKM. V lost 4 bases and J lost 2, with 15 bases in between. The CDR3 here is CASSWAGRGTYNEQFF. For the CDR3, the DNA is TGTGCCAGCAGTTGGGCGGGCAGGGGAACCTACAATGAGCAGTTCTTC.

This clonotype was observed at least ten times. The chain uses TRBV27 and TRBJ2-7, with a possible D match to TRBD1 (5 bases). CDR1 and CDR2 from the germline V gene are MNHEY and SMNVEV (reference sequence). The CDR3 extends over 13 amino acids. The V end was cut by 3 bases, the J end by 3 bases, with 9 bases between. CDR3 residues: CASSFSQGYEQYF. CDR3 nucleotide sequence: TGTGCCAGCAGTTTCTCGCAGGGCTACGAGCAGTACTTC.

A few counts support this clonotype. The rearrangement joins TRBV12-3 or TRBV12-4 to TRBJ2-6; TRBD1 matches at 9 bases. V lost 6 bases and J lost 6; bases outside the gene matches: 3. The CDR3 length is 14 residues. CDR3 sequence (DNA): TGTGCCAGCAGCCGACAGGGGGTGGCCAACGTCCTGACTTTC. This gives the protein CASSRQGVANVLTF.

This clonotype was counted a few times. The rearrangement uses TRBV19 and TRBJ2-5; D perhaps matches TRBD1 (6 bases). V was trimmed by 6 bases and J by 2 bases, leaving 13 bases between them. CDR1 is LNHDA, CDR2 SQIVND, per germline (reference sequence). The CDR3 is 14 amino acids. The CDR3 bases are TGTGCCAGTAGCCCCGACACAGGGCAAGAGACCCAGTACTTC. This gives the protein CASSPDTGQETQYF.

This clonotype was counted a few times. The rearrangement joins TRBV3-1 to TRBJ2-7; D is undetermined. The V gene's germline CDR1 is LGHDT and CDR2 YNNKEL (reference sequence). The CDR3 has 14 residues. The V end was cut by 0 bases, the J end by 4 bases, with 10 bases between. CDR3 nucleotides: TGTGCCAGCAGCCAAGACGGACGGTTGTACGAGCAGTACTTC. This translates into CASSQDGRLYEQYF.

In its sample, this clonotype was seen many times. The V call is TRBV12-3 or TRBV12-4, the J call TRBJ1-1; no reliable D call. Trimming removed 0 bases from V and 1 base from J, with 12 bases in between. The CDR3 length is 16 residues. CDR3 loop: CASSLASWVANTEAFF. CDR3 bases: TGTGCCAGCAGTTTAGCATCGTGGGTTGCGAACACTGAAGCTTTCTTT.

This clonotype was counted ten times or more. The CDR3, as DNA: TGTGCCACCAGTGAGTTGGACAGCAAAGAGACCCAGTACTTC. This encodes CATSELDSKETQYF. V and J are TRBV24-1 and TRBJ2-5, with TRBD1 as a possible D gene (6 bases). Looked up from germline, CDR1 is KGHDR and CDR2 is SFDVKD. The V end was cut by 4 bases, the J end by 3 bases, with 11 bases between. CDR3 size: 14 residues.

Remarks on this clonotype: A read error may produce the germline difference seen at one junction end. This chain joins TRBV7-2 and TRBJ1-1; D remains ambiguous. Germline loops: CDR1 SGHTA, CDR2 FQGNSA. This CDR3 contains 14 residues. The CDR3 DNA follows: TGTGCCAGCAGTTTTCGGACCGGGTACACTGAAGCTTCCTTT. Its protein product is CASSFRTGYTEASF.

This clonotype appeared many times. V usage is TRBV12-3 or TRBV12-4 and J usage is TRBJ2-5; tentatively, D is TRBD2 (5 bases). This CDR3 has 16 residues. The V end lost 4 bases, the J end lost 0 bases, and 15 bases lay between the germline ends. The CDR3 bases are TGTGCCAGCAGTTCGGGAACCGGCTCGTACCAAGAGACCCAGTACTTC. Its translation is CASSSGTGSYQETQYF.

In this sample, this clonotype turned up a few times. The chain has TRBV5-1 and TRBJ1-2; D not certain. Trimming left V 3 bases short and J 8 bases short, with 14 bases between. The CDR3 sequence is 13 residues long. Per germline, CDR1 SGHRS and CDR2 YFSETQ. CDR3 in amino acids: CASSSRPGNGYTF. For the CDR3, the DNA is TGCGCCAGCAGCTCCCGCCCGGGGAACGGCTACACCTTC. Full variable domain (outside the CDR3, taken from reference TRBV5-1 and TRBJ1-2): KAGVTQTPRYLIKTRGQQVTLSCSPISGHRSVSWYQQTPGQGLQFLFEYFSETQRNKGNFPGRFSGRQFSNSRSEMNVSTLELGDSALYLCASSSRPGNGYTFGSGTRLTVV.

In its sample, this clonotype was seen many times. The gene calls are TRBV7-9 and TRBJ2-5; D call uncertain. From germline, CDR1 is SEHNR and CDR2 FQNEAQ (reference sequence). V was clipped by 1 base and J by 5 bases, with 11 bases between them. The CDR3 sequence is 14 residues long. CDR3 DNA sequence: TGTGCCAGCAGCTTAGGAGCAGGTGTCGAGACCCAGTACTTC. Encoded protein: CASSLGAGVETQYF.

This clonotype was seen a handful of times. Mismatch with germline at one junction end may stem from a read error. The J gene is TRBJ2-1, the V gene TRBV7-7; D ambiguous. Germline CDR1 and CDR2: SSHAT and FNYEAQ (reference sequence). CDR3 size: 15 residues. The CDR3 region is CASSLRAAPYNEQFF. The CDR3 coding sequence is TGTGCTAGCAGCCTCCGGGCGGCCCCCTACAATGAGCAGTTCTTC.

This clonotype turned up a few times. The chain employs TRBV5-5 and TRBJ2-1; TRBD2 aligns across 12 bases. After removal of 0 bases from V and 9 bases from J, the junction contained 7 bases not matched to a gene. This CDR3 has 16 amino acids. CDR1 SGHKS and CDR2 YYEKEE come from the germline V gene (reference sequence). The CDR3 is CASSLGLAGVGSEQFF. CDR3 coding DNA: TGTGCCAGCAGCTTGGGACTAGCGGGAGTGGGGAGTGAGCAGTTCTTC.

This clonotype was counted many times. The V gene is TRBV10-3, the J gene TRBJ1-1, with 9 bases fitting TRBD1. From germline, CDR1 is ENHRY and CDR2 SYGVKD. The V segment lost 4 bases and the J segment 7 bases; nucleotides outside the gene matches: 4. The CDR3 is made up of 13 amino acids. The CDR3 here is CAISAGTGNEAFF. The DNA for the CDR3 is TGTGCCATCAGTGCCGGGACAGGGAATGAAGCTTTCTTT.

The table lists this clonotype with many counts. This chain links TRBV7-2 with TRBJ1-1, with a possible D match to TRBD1 (5 bases). Germline CDR1 is SGHTA and CDR2 is FQGNSA. The CDR3 runs to 13 residues. V dropped 4 bases and J dropped 1 base, with 7 bases sitting between them. CDR3 sequence (DNA): TGTGCCAGCAGCTGGGGGGAGAACACTGAAGCTTTCTTT. It codes for CASSWGENTEAFF.

This clonotype was counted at least ten times. The rearrangement joins TRBV11-2 to TRBJ2-7; D may match TRBD1 or TRBD2 (5 bases each). V was trimmed by 6 bases and J by 2 bases, leaving 17 bases between them. Germline V gene lookup returns CDR1 SGHAT and CDR2 FQNNGV. The CDR3 covers 15 residues. In DNA form, the CDR3 reads TGTGCCAGCAGAGCATCCGGGACGACCCCCTACGAGCAGTACTTC. Protein sequence: CASRASGTTPYEQYF.

This clonotype occurred many times. The V call is TRBV7-2, the J call TRBJ1-1; a possible D gene is TRBD1 (5 bases). Germline loops: CDR1 SGHTA, CDR2 FQGNSA. This CDR3 contains 15 residues. V lost 1 base and J 4 bases, leaving 13 bases between the germline ends. CDR3 sequence: CASSLVSAGITEAFF. The CDR3 bases are TGTGCCAGCAGCTTAGTTTCGGCAGGGATCACTGAAGCTTTCTTT.